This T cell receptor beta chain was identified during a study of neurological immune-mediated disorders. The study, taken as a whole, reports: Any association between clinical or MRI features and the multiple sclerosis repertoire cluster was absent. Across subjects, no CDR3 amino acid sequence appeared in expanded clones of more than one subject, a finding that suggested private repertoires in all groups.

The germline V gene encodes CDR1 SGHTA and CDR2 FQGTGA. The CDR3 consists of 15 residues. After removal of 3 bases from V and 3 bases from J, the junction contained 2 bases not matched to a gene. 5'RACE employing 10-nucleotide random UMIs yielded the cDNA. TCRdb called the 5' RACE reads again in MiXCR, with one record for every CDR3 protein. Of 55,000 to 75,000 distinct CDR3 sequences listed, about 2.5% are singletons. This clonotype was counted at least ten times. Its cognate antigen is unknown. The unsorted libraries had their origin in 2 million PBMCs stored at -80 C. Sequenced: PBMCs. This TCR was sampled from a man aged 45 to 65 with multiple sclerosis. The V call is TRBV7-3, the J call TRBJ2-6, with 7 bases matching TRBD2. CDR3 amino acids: CASSFRGVGANVLTF. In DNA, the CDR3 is TGTGCCAGCAGCTTCCGGGGGGTTGGGGCCAACGTCCTGACTTTC.